This entry describes one T cell receptor beta chain. What it binds is unknown. CDR1 MNHEY and CDR2 SVGAGI come from the germline V gene. Trimming removed 8 bases from V and 5 bases from J; junction bases left unmatched: 3. The CDR3 is 13 amino acids. These donors, healthy bone marrow donors, were studied. This entry belongs to a study of cytomegalovirus exposure and HLA in healthy donors. Study-wide points: A later analysis appeared to link common viral pathogens to several of the most significant clusters. A later analysis revealed that TCR association rates differed between HLA loci, peaking at DRB1 and bottoming out at HLA-C. The study flagged about 160 TCR beta chains as cytomegalovirus-associated.

The PCR made use of 60 Vbeta and 13 Jbeta primers. Sequencing used immunoSEQ multiplex PCR; TCRdb keeps in-frame clones, though not all of them. In all, the sample yields 100,000 to 150,000 clones. This TCR was recovered from a man between 18 and 35 years old in good health and CMV-seronegative. The chain uses TRBV6-5 and TRBJ1-6, with TRBD1 identical over 7 bases. What was sequenced was PBMCs. This CDR3 is CASWDSDNSPLHF. DNA of the CDR3: TGTGCCAGCTGGGACAGTGATAATTCACCCCTCCACTTT.